A selection of T cell receptor beta chains follows, all from one sample in a study of human T cells and chemical hapten exposure. TCRdb passed the RACE reads through MiXCR, listing each CDR3 protein once. The sample yields around 120,000 distinct CDR3 sequences, about 13% seen once. The sequencing used whole blood, collected in connection with sensitization to the hapten diphenylcyclopropenone (DPC). Every receptor here comes from a woman aged 18 to 35 with alopecia areata. Some clones in this sample may be carry-over from other donors' samples. The CDR3 runs from the conserved cysteine through the conserved F or W. The D gene is left open where the match is weak. Some rows have no size entry. The others give once, few or many, or a class for an expanded clone.

TRBV3-1,TRBJ2-1,few,.,TGTGCCAGCAGCCAAGGGACTGGCAATGAGCAGTTCTTC,CASSQGTGNEQFF
TRBV5-5,TRBJ2-6,.,.,TGTGCCAGCAGCGCGGGTGACTCTGGGGCCAACGTCCTGACTTTC,CASSAGDSGANVLTF
TRBV20-1,TRBJ1-3,many,TRBD1,TGCAGTGCTCCTACTTCCGGGACAGGGTCCTACACCATATATTTT,CSAPTSGTGSYTIYF
TRBV6-2/TRBV6-3,TRBJ1-1,.,.,TGTGCCAGCAGTCCCGCTACAGGACGGATGAACACTGAAGCTTTCTTT,CASSPATGRMNTEAFF
TRBV3-1,TRBJ1-1,.,.,TGTGCCAGCAGCCAAGATCTAGGAGGGGAAGCTTTCTTT,CASSQDLGGEAFF
TRBV9,TRBJ1-5,.,.,TGTGCCAGCAGCGTAGGGGACCCCAATCAGCCCCAGCATTTT,CASSVGDPNQPQHF
TRBV7-2,TRBJ1-3,few,.,TGTGCCAGCAGCTCGCCGGGGTCCTCTGGAAACACCATATATTTT,CASSSPGSSGNTIYF
TRBV9,TRBJ1-4,.,.,TGTGCCAGCAGCGGAAGCACAGGGGAAAAACTGTTTTTT,CASSGSTGEKLFF
TRBV7-6,TRBJ2-2,few,.,TGTGCCAGCAGCTTATATGGGGGGGAGCTGTTTTTT,CASSLYGGELFF
TRBV28,TRBJ2-2,few,.,TGTGCCAGCTCGCGGCCCCACTACACCGGGGAGCTGTTTTTT,CASSRPHYTGELFF
TRBV11-2,TRBJ2-7,few,.,TGTGCCAGCAGCTCCGGACTTACCGAGCAGTACTTC,CASSSGLTEQYF
TRBV5-6,TRBJ1-1,many,TRBD1,TGTGCCAGCAGCTTCGGGACAGGGGGTTCGGAATGGGAAGCTTTCTTT,CASSFGTGGSEWEAFF
TRBV5-5,TRBJ1-5,many,.,TGTGCCAGCAGCTTGTATAGCAATCAGCCCCAGCATTTT,CASSLYSNQPQHF
TRBV7-2,TRBJ1-6,.,TRBD1,TGTGCCAGCAGGTTGGACAGGGTAAATTCACCCCTCCACTTT,CASRLDRVNSPLHF